The source of this TCR beta chain is a study of blood T cell repertoires in COVID-19. Study background: The United States, Italy and Spain provided the acute and convalescent COVID-19 samples. PBMCs, B-cell-depleted T cells, or T cells were the source of the cDNA or gDNA that made up the material.

Authors' analysis steps: Estimation of nucleated cell counts relied on the amplification of reference gene primers. The protocol was immunoSEQ multiplex PCR, while the TCRdb copy is restricted to in-frame clones and leaves out a portion. That table is the source of V, J and clone size, and D and trimming were worked out from the DNA. The table lists more than 200,000 clones, approximately 86% of them singletons, with roughly 2% in the top ten. This clone occurred a few times. Sequenced input: peripheral blood. The clonotype originates from a young man with active or convalescent COVID-19.

The CDR3 sequence: CASSYSTAYGYTF. For the CDR3, the DNA is TGTGCCAGCAGTTACTCGACTGCCTATGGCTACACCTTC. This chain uses TRBV6-2 or TRBV6-3 with TRBJ1-2; D ambiguous. The germline V and J ends were trimmed by 0 bases and 4 bases, with 6 bases remaining between them. This CDR3 comprises 13 residues. The germline V gene has CDR1 MNHEY and CDR2 SVGEGT.